These 17 T cell receptor beta chains originate from one sample sequenced in a study of OX40 agonist ivuxolimab in advanced cancers. This table comes from immunoSEQ multiplex PCR, and its TCRdb copy is limited to in-frame clones, with some not included. The table has about 50,000 clones, 90% to 95% seen once. The material sequenced was CD4+ or CD8+ T cells sorted from blood, taken in a trial of the OX40 agonist ivuxolimab. These receptors were obtained from an adult with an advanced solid tumor such as melanoma, head and neck, liver or kidney cancer.

The V and J genes are TRBV5-8 and TRBJ1-1, with D possibly being TRBD1 (5 bases). V was pared by 1 base and J by 1 base, with 11 bases between. Germline V CDR1 and CDR2: SGHTS, YDEGEE. The CDR3 sequence is 15 residues long. CDR3 in amino acids: CASSLYDSANTEAFF. The CDR3, as DNA: TGTGCCAGCAGCTTGTACGACAGTGCGAACACTGAAGCTTTCTTT. Full variable domain (rest looked up from reference TRBV5-8 and TRBJ1-1): EAGVTQSPTHLIKTRGQQATLRCSPISGHTSVYWYQQALGLGLQFLLWYDEGEERNRGNFPPRFSGRQFPNYSSELNVNALELEDSALYLCASSLYDSANTEAFFGQGTRLTVV.

The chain has TRBV27 and TRBJ2-7, with 13 nucleotides matching TRBD2. Germline trimming cut 6 bases from V and 3 bases from J; bases unmatched to any gene: 14. The CDR3 loop spans 18 amino acids. From germline, CDR1 is MNHEY and CDR2 SMNVEV (reference sequence). The CDR3 DNA sequence: TGTGCCAGCAGCAAACTAGCGGGAGGGCACAAGGTAGGCTACGAGCAGTACTTC. As protein: CASSKLAGGHKVGYEQYF.

V usage is TRBV15 and J usage is TRBJ2-7; no reliable D call. Germline CDR1 reads LNHNV; CDR2 reads YYDKDF (reference sequence). The ends were cut back, 0 bases at V and 2 bases at J, with 11 bases in the middle. CDR3 size: 15 residues. In nucleotides, the CDR3 is TGTGCCACCAGCAGAGATTCTGGCACAACCTACGAGCAGTACTTC. Amino acids: CATSRDSGTTYEQYF. Complete variable domain (other parts from reference TRBV15 and TRBJ2-7): DAMVIQNPRYQVTQFGKPVTLSCSQTLNHNVMYWYQQKSSQAPKLLFHYYDKDFNNEADTPDNFQSRRPNTSFCFLDIRSPGLGDTAMYLCATSRDSGTTYEQYFGPGTRLTVT.

The chain couples TRBV5-4 to TRBJ1-1, with D tentatively TRBD1 (6 bases). The germline CDR1 and CDR2 sequences are SGHNT and YYREEE (reference sequence). The CDR3 contains 15 residues. Between the trimmed V and J ends, which lost 4 bases and 3 bases, there was a span of 16 bases. The CDR3 reads CASSGAGALDTEAFF. CDR3 bases: TGTGCCAGCAGCGGGGCGGGGGCGCTGGACACTGAAGCTTTCTTT.

V usage is TRBV5-1 and J usage is TRBJ1-4, with D uncertain. Trimming took off 0 bases at V and 5 bases at J, with 8 bases between the two ends. This CDR3 comprises 14 residues. Germline assignment: CDR1 SGHRS and CDR2 YFSETQ. CDR3 in amino acids: CASSLEWENEKLFF. The DNA for the CDR3 is TGCGCCAGCAGCTTGGAATGGGAGAATGAAAAACTGTTTTTT.

The chain has TRBV4-3 and TRBJ2-7, with 9 bases lining up with TRBD1. The V and J ends lost 0 bases and 3 bases, in that order; junction bases with no gene match: 3. Germline CDR1 and CDR2: LGHNA and YSLEER. The CDR3 covers 15 residues. CDR3: CASSQDRDRVYEQYF. The CDR3 nucleotides are TGCGCCAGCAGCCAAGACCGGGACAGGGTCTACGAGCAGTACTTC.

This sequence joins TRBV7-8 and TRBJ2-1, with a weak D call TRBD2 (5 bases). Trimming took 1 base from V and 8 from J, leaving 6 bases between them. The CDR3 consists of 12 residues. Per germline, CDR1 SGHVS and CDR2 FQNEAQ. The CDR3 loop is CASSLGGDEQFF. The CDR3 DNA reads as TGTGCCAGCAGCTTAGGGGGAGATGAGCAGTTCTTC.

This clone is a singleton in its sample. The rearrangement links TRBV4-1 to TRBJ2-1; TRBD2 matches at 9 bases. The CDR3 spans 15 residues. V shed 3 bases and J 4 bases; nucleotides not matched to a gene: 4. CDR1 is MGHRA and CDR2 is YSYEKL in the germline V gene. CDR3 nucleotide sequence: TGCGCCAGCAGCCACAGACTAGCGGATTACAATGAGCAGTTCTTC. It specifies CASSHRLADYNEQFF.

Concerning this clone: One end of the junction fails to match germline, which may point to a read error. J is TRBJ2-3 and V is TRBV7-8; D is ambiguous. From germline, CDR1 is SGHVS and CDR2 FQNEAQ. The length of the CDR3 is 12 residues. The CDR3: CASSLFTDMQYF. The CDR3 DNA follows: TGTGCCAGCAGCCTGTTCACAGATATGCAGTATTTT.

This clone was counted only a few times. This chain uses TRBV4-3 with TRBJ2-2; weak D call: TRBD1 (6 bases). Trimming took off 2 bases at V and 6 bases at J, with 10 bases between the two ends. Germline V CDR1 and CDR2: LGHNA, YSLEER. This CDR3 spans 14 amino acids. The CDR3 region is CASSQQQGPGELFF. For the CDR3, the DNA is TGCGCCAGCAGCCAACAACAGGGCCCCGGGGAGCTGTTTTTT.

The chain links TRBV7-8 to TRBJ2-7; 9 positions match TRBD2. The J segment lost 0 bases and the V segment lost 2 bases, leaving 2 bases of the junction unmatched. This CDR3 comprises 15 residues. Germline loops: CDR1 SGHVS, CDR2 FQNEAQ. The CDR3 sequence is CASSLSSGTSYEQYF. CDR3 nucleotides: TGTGCCAGCAGCTTATCTAGCGGGACCTCCTACGAGCAGTACTTC.

The genes are TRBV13 and TRBJ2-2; the match to TRBD2 covers 13 bases. J gave up 1 base and V 5 bases, and 7 bases lay outside the gene matches. The germline V gene encodes CDR1 PRHDT and CDR2 FYEKMQ (reference sequence). The CDR3 is 18 residues long. The CDR3 DNA reads as TGTGCCAGCAGCCCCGGACTAGCGGGAGTTGAGAACACCGGGGAGCTGTTTTTT. Residues: CASSPGLAGVENTGELFF.

The chain has TRBV19 and TRBJ2-1; possibly TRBD2 for D (6 bases). V dropped 0 bases and J dropped 5 bases, with 8 bases sitting between them. In germline, CDR1 is LNHDA, CDR2 SQIVND (reference sequence). The CDR3 totals 14 residues. Here the CDR3 DNA reads TGTGCCAGTAGTATAGAGGCTAGCGACAATGAGCAGTTCTTC. Translated, it gives CASSIEASDNEQFF. The complete variable domain, with remaining parts taken from reference TRBV19 and TRBJ2-1, reads DGGITQSPKYLFRKEGQNVTLSCEQNLNHDAMYWYRQDPGQGLRLIYYSQIVNDFQKGDIAEGYSVSREKKESFPLTVTSAQKNPTAFYLCASSIEASDNEQFFGPGTRLTVL.

For the CDR3, the DNA is TGCGCCAGCAGCCAAGTCCTAGCGGGGTCCTACGAGCAGTACTTC. It translates to CASSQVLAGSYEQYF. V gene TRBV4-3 combines with J gene TRBJ2-7; TRBD2 matches 9 bases. Per the germline V gene, CDR1 is LGHNA and CDR2 is YSLEER. J gave up 1 base and V 1 base, and 2 bases lay outside the gene matches. There are 15 residues in the CDR3.

The chain uses TRBV27 and TRBJ1-5, with TRBD1 identical over 11 bases. The length of the CDR3 is 15 residues. After removal of 5 bases from V and 5 bases from J, the junction contained 5 bases not matched to a gene. In germline, CDR1 is MNHEY, CDR2 SMNVEV (reference sequence). This chain's CDR3 is CASSPGTGGYQPQHF. CDR3 nucleotides: TGTGCCAGCAGTCCCGGGACAGGGGGGTATCAGCCCCAGCATTTT.

This rearrangement joins TRBV28 to TRBJ2-3, with a weak D call TRBD2 (6 bases). V was trimmed by 3 bases and J by 5 bases, leaving 12 bases between them. The CDR3 extends over 14 amino acids. From germline, CDR1 is MDHEN and CDR2 SYDVKM. The CDR3 bases are TGTGCCAGCAGTTTGGAGGGAAGGGAAGATACGCAGTATTTT. It translates to CASSLEGREDTQYF.

This clone was recorded once. The V call is TRBV28, the J call TRBJ2-7, with TRBD2 matching 10 bases. Germline trimming cut 2 bases from V and 6 bases from J; bases unmatched to any gene: 4. The CDR3 length is 14 residues. Germline V gene sequence: CDR1 MDHEN, CDR2 SYDVKM. CDR3 region: CASSLLAGASEQYF. CDR3 sequence (DNA): TGTGCCAGCAGTTTACTAGCGGGAGCGTCCGAGCAGTACTTC.